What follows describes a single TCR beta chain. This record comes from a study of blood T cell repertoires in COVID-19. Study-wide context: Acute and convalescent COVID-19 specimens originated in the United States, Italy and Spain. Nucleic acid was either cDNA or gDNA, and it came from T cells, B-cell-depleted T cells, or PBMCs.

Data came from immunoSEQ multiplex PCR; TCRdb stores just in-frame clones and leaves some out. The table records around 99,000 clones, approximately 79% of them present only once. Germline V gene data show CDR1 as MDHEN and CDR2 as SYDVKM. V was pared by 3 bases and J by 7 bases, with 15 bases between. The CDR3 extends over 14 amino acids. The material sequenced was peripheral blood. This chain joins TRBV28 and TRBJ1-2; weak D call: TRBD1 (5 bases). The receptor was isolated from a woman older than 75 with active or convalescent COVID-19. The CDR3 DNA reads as TGTGCCAGCAGTTTTAAGCCGGAGGGACGTGGCTACACCTTC. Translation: CASSFKPEGRGYTF.